This T cell receptor (beta chain) emerged from a study of identical twins. Via MiXCR, TCRdb re-called the 5' RACE reads, giving one row per CDR3 protein. The sample records fewer than 650,000 distinct CDR3 sequences, approximately 9.6% being singletons. This clonotype showed up just a few times. Antigen: not known. Germline lookup yields CDR1 WSHSY and CDR2 SAAADI. This CDR3 has 16 residues. The V segment lost 4 bases and the J segment 0 bases; nucleotides outside the gene matches: 7. Findings of the study overall: Twin sharing of out-of-frame TCR alpha was underestimated by models in monozygotic pairs. For zero-insertion analyses, partial confounding could come from invariant MAIT and iNKT cells.

These data were also filed under a second study, of yellow fever vaccine responses in identical twins.

This clonotype originated in a woman in her late teens or twenties in good health. The chain couples TRBV10-2 to TRBJ2-5; 8 nucleotides agree with TRBD2. The sequenced sample consisted of PBMCs. The CDR3 region is CASSGQIAGHQETQYF. In nucleotides, the CDR3 is TGCGCCAGCAGTGGACAAATAGCGGGGCACCAAGAGACCCAGTACTTC.